Sequencing of this TCR beta chain was carried out in a study of monozygotic twins with inflammatory bowel disease (dated by TCRdb to about 2019). As for the study more broadly: A total of approximately 28 monozygotic twin pairs were included in the full study, comprising nine German pairs (four IBD-concordant, five IBD-discordant) and 19 IBD-discordant Danish pairs. The search for disease-associated traits relied mainly on comparing IBD patients with their genetically identical healthy co-twins within discordant pairs. Each individual had, on average, about 151 000 unique TCRalpha sequences and 181 000 unique TCRbeta sequences available for analysis. What the research found in general, with its limitations: Background noise and inter-individual variability may have been introduced into the repertoires by the differing immunosuppressive treatments among patients. Distinction between different T cell subtypes could not be achieved in the analysis. A decrease in TCRbeta repertoire diversity, as measured by inverse Simpson index, was observed in IBD patients compared with their healthy co-twins. No difference in repertoire similarity was observed between concordant and discordant twins, possibly owing to limited statistical power. Fewer clonotypes were shared with other individuals by IBD patients than by healthy twins, most markedly in patients showing signs of disease activity. The results gave no support for a single strong signal or clonotype linked to IBD.

The library relied on 5' RACE. Preparation of each TCR library used 3,000 to 4,000 ng of total RNA. For each sample, cDNA was synthesized in eight separate reactions using SMARTScribe reverse transcriptase. During cDNA synthesis, unique molecular identifiers containing a 6-nucleotide sample barcode were introduced by template switching. TCRalpha and TCRbeta cDNA was amplified by two nested PCRs of 16 and 9 cycles, with bead purification after each PCR. Before amplification, the cDNA was both treated with uracil DNA-glycosylase and purified with the QIAquick PCR purification kit. The second PCR was the step at which Illumina TruSeq-compatible adapters and sample-specific barcodes were added. TapeStation and Qubit were used to check library quality and concentration, and 5 to 5.5 ng of each library was pooled. Pooled libraries were sequenced on an Illumina HiSeq2500 single-index Rapid Run with 2 x 100 bp reads and custom sequencing primers. Turning to the authors' computational methods: MiGEC version 1.2.6 was used for UMI-based consensus assembly, which corrected PCR and sequencing errors. MiXCR version 2.1.1 handled V(D)J alignment, clonotype assembly and CDR3 extraction. To normalise gene usage, clonotype sharing and MAIT/NKT TCR abundance, the analysis used the top 1000, 10 000 and 20 000 clonotypes per sample. After downsampling to 27 000 UMIs, diversity was calculated as the inverse Simpson index using the vegan R package. Paired Mann-Whitney U tests on discordant twin pairs were used, with Benjamini-Hochberg multiple-testing correction. The reads went through TCRdb reprocessing, and each CDR3 protein sequence gets one entry with no DNA. These V and J calls originate from TCRdb's pipeline instead of the authors' own analysis. The sample table holds 350,000 to 500,000 distinct CDR3 sequences. Together, the top ten hold about 2.3% of the sample.

Taken from cysteine to phenylalanine, the CDR3 has 12 residues. DNA is not on record. Worth noting for this clonotype: What antigen it recognizes has not been identified.

From each donor, an approximately 2.5 ml peripheral blood sample was drawn into PAXgene tubes and stored at -80 degrees C. Total RNA was isolated from whole blood with the PAXgene blood miRNA kit on an automated QIAcube, without T cell sorting. Peripheral blood from monozygotic twin pairs, either concordant or discordant for inflammatory bowel disease, underwent deep TCRalpha and TCRbeta repertoire profiling that used unique molecular barcoding. Smoking habits were recorded for all twin pairs, and each individual was classified as a current, former or never smoker. The chain employs TRBV12-3 or TRBV12-4 and TRBJ1-1; lacking DNA, the TRBD1 call made by TCRdb goes unchecked. This TCR came from a human donor with ulcerative colitis or Crohn's disease, or a healthy co-twin of an affected twin (not recorded which). The sequenced sample was blood. The CDR3: CASSTSRGKAFF.